These 18 T cell receptor beta chains were all obtained from the same sample, sequenced in a study of beta chain features in type 1 diabetes. Expressed TCRB transcripts were sequenced because the entire RNA isolate underwent reverse transcription. TCRdb's table, derived via immunoSEQ multiplex PCR, lists solely in-frame clones and lacks some. The sample records 810,000 or so clones, roughly 16% being singletons. The sample taken for sequencing was naive CD4+ T cells from blood. The receptors shown here come from a young woman in good health.

This clone was found a few times. The rearrangement joins TRBV4-3 to TRBJ2-1; D ambiguous. Germline loops: CDR1 LGHNA, CDR2 YSLEER. CDR3 length: 15 residues. V gave up 0 bases and J gave up 2 bases, with 8 bases separating them. CDR3 loop: CASSQEGNTYNEQFF. CDR3 nucleotides: TGCGCCAGCAGCCAAGAAGGTAACACCTACAATGAGCAGTTCTTC.

As DNA, the CDR3 is TGTGCCAGCAGCGTCGACAGGATCTCCTACGAGCAGTACTTC. Amino acid sequence: CASSVDRISYEQYF. The rearrangement joins TRBV2 to TRBJ2-7; TRBD1 might be the D (6 bases). The CDR3 totals 14 residues. Trimming stripped 6 bases from V and 0 bases from J, with 12 bases between. Germline CDR1 is SNHLY and CDR2 is FYNNEI.

This clone was observed a few times. The chain is built from TRBV28 and TRBJ2-5, with no clear D. Germline CDR1 is MDHEN and CDR2 is SYDVKM. The V end lost 6 bases, the J end lost 1 base, and 6 bases lay between the germline ends. This CDR3 spans 12 amino acids. The CDR3 loop is CASRSSQETQYF. In DNA, the CDR3 is TGTGCCAGCAGGTCCTCCCAAGAGACCCAGTACTTC.

In this sample, this clone turned up a few times. In the same sample, other DNA sequences code for this CDR3. The V call is TRBV28, the J call TRBJ2-1, with TRBD2 identical over 7 bases. The CDR3 is 14 amino acids. Per germline, CDR1 MDHEN and CDR2 SYDVKM. With 3 bases clipped from V and 3 bases from J, the junction kept 2 bases outside the gene matches. The CDR3 sequence is CASSLGGSYNEQFF. CDR3 coding DNA: TGTGCCAGCAGTTTGGGCGGGAGCTACAATGAGCAGTTCTTC.

Of note for this clone: This sample includes further DNA sequences coding for the same CDR3. The chain couples TRBV20-1 to TRBJ2-3; perhaps TRBD2 as D (6 bases). The V gene lost 4 bases and the J gene lost 6 bases, with 8 bases spanning the gap. CDR3 length equals 11 residues. Germline-derived CDR1 and CDR2 are DFQATT and SNEGSKA (reference sequence). Here the CDR3 reads CSATRGDTQYF. Here the CDR3 DNA reads TGCAGTGCTACACGGGGGGATACGCAGTATTTT.

This clone was seen a few times. The gene calls are TRBV4-2 and TRBJ2-2, with 11 bases lining up with TRBD2. In germline, CDR1 is LGHNA, CDR2 YNFKEQ. V gave up 3 bases and J gave up 5 bases; unmatched junction bases: 5. The CDR3 spans 16 residues. In DNA form, the CDR3 reads TGTGCCAGCAGCCAGGGACGACTAGCGGGGACCGGGGAGCTGTTTTTT. Amino acid sequence: CASSQGRLAGTGELFF.

This clone was observed a handful of times. J is TRBJ2-7 and V is TRBV10-3, with 10 positions matching TRBD1. J gave up 4 bases and V 10 bases, and 7 bases lay outside the gene matches. Germline V gives CDR1 ENHRY, CDR2 SYGVKD. The CDR3 contains 13 residues. CDR3 sequence (DNA): TGTGCCACACTCCGGGACAGGGGTTACGAGCAGTACTTC. Translation gives CATLRDRGYEQYF.

The rearrangement uses TRBV7-2 and TRBJ1-1; D not certain. The CDR3 is 13 residues long. From germline, CDR1 is SGHTA and CDR2 FQGNSA. The V end lost 4 bases, the J end lost 1 base, and 7 bases lay between the germline ends. CDR3 in amino acids: CASSSRTNTEAFF. The CDR3 DNA reads as TGTGCCAGCAGCTCGAGGACGAACACTGAAGCTTTCTTT.

This chain links TRBV4-1 with TRBJ1-1, with unresolved D. Trimming removed 2 bases from V and 1 base from J, with 14 bases in between. There are 16 residues in the CDR3. Germline V gene data show CDR1 as MGHRA and CDR2 as YSYEKL. CDR3 sequence (DNA): TGCGCCAGCAGCCAAATCACCGGGAAATCGAACACTGAAGCTTTCTTT. Protein product: CASSQITGKSNTEAFF.

The gene calls are TRBV6-1 and TRBJ1-5; 8 positions agree with TRBD1. The CDR3 is 14 amino acids. J was trimmed by 5 bases and V by 5 bases; bases with no gene match: 5. Germline V gene lookup returns CDR1 MNHNS and CDR2 SASEGT. CDR3 sequence reads: CASSRTGRDQPQHF. For the CDR3, the DNA is TGTGCCAGCAGTCGGACAGGGCGAGATCAGCCCCAGCATTTT.

This clone was counted only a few times. The chain has TRBV7-2 and TRBJ2-2, with D maybe TRBD1 (6 bases). Trimming cost V 4 bases and J 0 bases, with 12 bases left between them. The CDR3 contains 16 residues. Germline V gives CDR1 SGHTA, CDR2 FQGNSA. CDR3 loop: CASSSTGLTNTGELFF. DNA for the CDR3: TGTGCCAGCAGCTCCACAGGGCTTACGAACACCGGGGAGCTGTTTTTT.

The V call is TRBV7-9, the J call TRBJ2-2; D might be TRBD1 (5 bases). The length of the CDR3 is 15 residues. Trimming took 5 bases from V and 4 from J, leaving 14 bases between them. CDR1 SEHNR and CDR2 FQNEAQ come from the germline V gene (reference sequence). In DNA form, the CDR3 reads TGTGCCAGCAGCCAGGGCAGGGTAACCACCGGGGAGCTGTTTTTT. Amino acid sequence: CASSQGRVTTGELFF.

This clone was found a few times. The V call is TRBV7-8, the J call TRBJ2-1; D assignment may be TRBD1 or TRBD2 (5 bases each). The CDR3 has 16 residues. The V end was cut by 2 bases, the J end by 6 bases, with 17 bases between. Germline V gene lookup returns CDR1 SGHVS and CDR2 FQNEAQ. DNA of the CDR3: TGTGCCAGCAGCTTATCAGCCGACTGGGACCCCAATGAGCAGTTCTTC. Its translation is CASSLSADWDPNEQFF. The full variable domain, with the rest looked up from reference TRBV7-8 and TRBJ2-1, is GAGVSQSPRYKVAKRGQDVALRCDPISGHVSLFWYQQALGQGPEFLTYFQNEAQLDKSGLPSDRFFAERPEGSVSTLKIQRTQQEDSAVYLCASSLSADWDPNEQFFGPGTRLTVL.

The chain has TRBV6-5 and TRBJ1-2; D may be TRBD1 (5 bases). Trimming removed 3 bases from V and 3 bases from J, with 11 bases in between. The CDR3 has 14 residues. Germline V gives CDR1 MNHEY, CDR2 SVGAGI. CDR3 DNA: TGTGCCAGCAGTTATAGTAGGGGTGACTATGGCTACACCTTC. It is translated as CASSYSRGDYGYTF.

This clone was observed a handful of times. The rearrangement uses TRBV27 and TRBJ2-2; 10 positions match TRBD2. The CDR3 covers 16 residues. V lost 6 bases, J lost 7 bases, and 11 bases stayed unmatched. Germline CDR1 reads MNHEY; CDR2 reads SMNVEV (reference sequence). The CDR3 bases are TGTGCCAGCAGCCTTCGGGGACTAGCGTTTGGCGGGGAGCTGTTTTTT. Its protein is CASSLRGLAFGGELFF.

This clone came up a few times. The chain carries TRBV4-2 and TRBJ2-6; possible D gene TRBD2, 6 bases. Germline lookup yields CDR1 LGHNA and CDR2 YNFKEQ. V was pared by 3 bases and J by 1 base, with 10 bases between. The CDR3 spans 16 residues. CDR3 protein: CASSQAGTSGANVLTF. In DNA form, the CDR3 reads TGTGCCAGCAGCCAGGCAGGGACTTCTGGGGCCAACGTCCTGACTTTC.

The gene calls are TRBV18 and TRBJ1-5, with 10 bases that match TRBD1. Looked up from germline, CDR1 is KGHSH and CDR2 is LQKENI. The V and J ends lost 5 bases and 6 bases, in that order; junction bases with no gene match: 10. The CDR3 runs to 16 residues. The CDR3 sequence is CASSTGTGVGGQPQHF. CDR3 in DNA: TGTGCCAGCTCAACCGGGACAGGGGTGGGCGGTCAGCCCCAGCATTTT.

This clone was counted between two and nine times. The chain couples TRBV7-9 to TRBJ2-3; 10 bases align to TRBD2. The CDR3 has 14 amino acids. Germline values: CDR1 SEHNR, CDR2 FQNEAQ (reference sequence). V was pared by 4 bases and J by 7 bases, with 5 bases of the junction left unmatched. CDR3 in DNA: TGTGCCAGCAGCTCCATAGCGGGAGGTTATACGCAGTATTTT. Its protein product is CASSSIAGGYTQYF.